One and the same sample provided the 2 T cell receptor beta chains below, sequenced in a study of CD4+ T cells in melanoma. Libraries were prepared by immunoSEQ multiplex PCR; TCRdb keeps only in-frame clonotypes and omits some of them. This table has about 140,000 clones, about nine tenths appearing once. These receptors were taken from a human donor with melanoma.

The chain recombines TRBV11-2 with TRBJ1-2; D is unclear. CDR1 SGHAT and CDR2 FQNNGV come from the germline V gene. The length of the CDR3 is 14 residues. V was clipped by 3 bases and J by 0 bases, with 8 bases between them. The CDR3: CASSLAGPNYGYTF. In DNA, the CDR3 is TGTGCCAGCAGCTTGGCCGGACCTAACTATGGCTACACCTTC.

This clone appeared once. V gene TRBV7-6 combines with J gene TRBJ2-7, with TRBD1 matching over 10 bases. Germline V CDR1 and CDR2: SGHVS, FNYEAQ. The CDR3 length is 13 residues. The V segment lost 5 bases and the J segment 7 bases; nucleotides outside the gene matches: 5. CDR3 DNA sequence: TGTGCCAGCAGCCGGGACAGGGGCGGGGAGCAGTACTTC. Its protein product is CASSRDRGGEQYF.